A selection of T cell receptor beta chains follows, all from one sample in a study of T cell responses to AZD1222 COVID-19 vaccine. Profiled with immunoSEQ multiplex PCR; TCRdb holds only in-frame clones, not every one. The table includes about 30,000 clones, about 93% detected once. Material: peripheral blood, obtained on day 0 of AZD1222 vaccination. Source of these receptors: an adult in good health. The CDR3 runs from the conserved cysteine through the conserved F or W. The order of the fields is clone size, J gene, V gene, D gene, CDR3 DNA, CDR3 protein. The D gene is left open where the match is weak. Not all rows give a size; the values are once, few, many and, for expanded clones, a class.

size: .; J: TRBJ2-1; V: TRBV12-5; D: TRBD2; DNA: TGTGCTAGTGGATCCCTAGCGGGGCCCTACAATGAGCAGTTCTTC; CDR3: CASGSLAGPYNEQFF
size: .; J: TRBJ1-5; V: TRBV30; D: .; DNA: TGTGCCTGGAGTGGGACAAGCAATCAGCCCCAGCATTTT; CDR3: CAWSGTSNQPQHF
size: .; J: TRBJ1-2; V: TRBV4-1; D: TRBD1; DNA: TGCGCCAGCAGCCAAGATAATTCGCGAGGCAGGGGGGCTGGCTACACCTTC; CDR3: CASSQDNSRGRGAGYTF
size: .; J: TRBJ2-1; V: TRBV7-2; D: .; DNA: TGTGCCAGCAGCTTAGCTACCGGGACTTCCTACAATGAGCAGTTCTTC; CDR3: CASSLATGTSYNEQFF
size: .; J: TRBJ2-7; V: TRBV5-6; D: TRBD2; DNA: TGTGCCAGCATGGGACTAGCCAAGAAGCAGTACTTC; CDR3: CASMGLAKKQYF
size: .; J: TRBJ1-2; V: TRBV19; D: .; DNA: TGTGCCAGTAGTCCCAAAAAGGGCTGGGGCTATGGCTACACCTTC; CDR3: CASSPKKGWGYGYTF
size: .; J: TRBJ1-2; V: TRBV6-2/TRBV6-3; D: .; DNA: TGTGCCAGCAGTTACTCTAGGCGGCAATATGGCTACACCTTC; CDR3: CASSYSRRQYGYTF
size: .; J: TRBJ2-2; V: TRBV10-1; D: .; DNA: TGCGCCAGCAGTGAGCTGCGGACCGGGGAGCTGTTTTTT; CDR3: CASSELRTGELFF
size: .; J: TRBJ2-5; V: TRBV4-3; D: .; DNA: TGCGCCAGCAGCAGAAGCAGGGGGGGAGAGACCCAGTACTTC; CDR3: CASSRSRGGETQYF
size: .; J: TRBJ1-2; V: TRBV11-2; D: TRBD1; DNA: TGTGCCAGCAGCCCCCGGGGGACAGCAATCCTCTATGGCTACACCTTC; CDR3: CASSPRGTAILYGYTF
size: .; J: TRBJ2-6; V: TRBV28; D: TRBD1; DNA: TGTGCCAGCAGGACAGGGGGCCTCTCTGGGGCCAACGTCCTGACTTTC; CDR3: CASRTGGLSGANVLTF
size: .; J: TRBJ1-6; V: TRBV7-2; D: TRBD1; DNA: TGTGCCAGCAGCACGAGACAGGGTTTGGCTTCACCCCTCCACTTT; CDR3: CASSTRQGLASPLHF
size: .; J: TRBJ2-2; V: TRBV6-2/TRBV6-3; D: .; DNA: TGTGCCAGCAGTTACTTCCAGCACACCGGGGAGCTGTTTTTT; CDR3: CASSYFQHTGELFF
size: once; J: TRBJ2-1; V: TRBV4-1; D: .; DNA: TGCGCCAGCAGCCCAGCTCATTTGGGGGGGCACTACAATGAGCAGTTCTTC; CDR3: CASSPAHLGGHYNEQFF
size: .; J: TRBJ1-1; V: TRBV30; D: .; DNA: TGTGCCTGGAGGAGTTTGAACACTGAAGCTTTCTTT; CDR3: CAWRSLNTEAFF
size: once; J: TRBJ1-5; V: TRBV27; D: .; DNA: TGTGCCAGCAGCCAGGGACAACCTTATAGCAATCAGCCCCAGCATTTT; CDR3: CASSQGQPYSNQPQHF
size: .; J: TRBJ1-6; V: TRBV9; D: .; DNA: TGTGCCAGCAGCCTCGGGAACTCACCCCTCCACTTT; CDR3: CASSLGNSPLHF
size: .; J: TRBJ2-6; V: TRBV19; D: .; DNA: TGTGCCAGTAGTATAAGTTTGAGGAATTCTGGGGCCAACGTCCTGACTTTC; CDR3: CASSISLRNSGANVLTF
size: .; J: TRBJ1-1; V: TRBV19; D: .; DNA: TGTGCCAGTGCCACGGGACCAATGAACACTGAAGCTTTCTTT; CDR3: CASATGPMNTEAFF
size: once; J: TRBJ2-2; V: TRBV6-4; D: TRBD2; DNA: TGTGCCAGGACTAGCGGGAGCGGGTCCGGGGAGCTGTTTTTT; CDR3: CARTSGSGSGELFF
size: .; J: TRBJ2-2; V: TRBV7-6; D: TRBD1; DNA: TGTGCCAGCAGGTCCGGGACAGGGACCACCGGGGAGCTGTTTTTT; CDR3: CASRSGTGTTGELFF
size: .; J: TRBJ2-1; V: TRBV7-8; D: .; DNA: TGTGCCAGCAGCCCCCCCGGTAATGAGCAGTTCTTC; CDR3: CASSPPGNEQFF
size: .; J: TRBJ1-3; V: TRBV6-5; D: .; DNA: TGTGCCAGCAGTTACTCAAGGATGAGCTCTGGAAACACCATATATTTT; CDR3: CASSYSRMSSGNTIYF
size: .; J: TRBJ2-1; V: TRBV7-8; D: .; DNA: TGTGCCAGCAGCTTAGCGCTGGTGGCCAATGAGCAGTTCTTC; CDR3: CASSLALVANEQFF
size: once; J: TRBJ1-1; V: TRBV6-2/TRBV6-3; D: .; DNA: TGTGCCAGCAGTTACGGTCAGATAAACACTGAAGCTTTCTTT; CDR3: CASSYGQINTEAFF